The 27 T cell receptor beta chains in this list originate from one sample, sequenced in a study of OX40 agonist ivuxolimab in advanced cancers. Sequenced by immunoSEQ multiplex PCR; TCRdb stores in-frame clones only, minus some. The top ten hold over 15% of the sample, which has 55,000 to 65,000 clones, roughly 90% seen once. This specimen was CD4+ or CD8+ T cells sorted from blood, taken in a trial of the OX40 agonist ivuxolimab. Receptor source: an adult with an advanced solid tumor such as melanoma, head and neck, liver or kidney cancer.

This chain uses TRBV7-6 with TRBJ1-1; D ambiguous. Trimming cost V 1 base and J 0 bases, with 9 bases left between them. The CDR3 has 15 residues. Germline V CDR1 and CDR2: SGHVS, FNYEAQ. CDR3 in amino acids: CASSLVTDMNTEAFF. In DNA form, the CDR3 reads TGTGCCAGCAGCTTAGTCACCGATATGAACACTGAAGCTTTCTTT.

Written as DNA, the CDR3 is TGTGCCAGCGAAACTAGGACAGACCTTCAAGAGACCCAGTACTTC. Protein sequence: CASETRTDLQETQYF. The V gene is TRBV11-2, the J gene TRBJ2-5; perhaps TRBD1 as D (6 bases). V lost 8 bases to trimming and J lost 2 bases, with 18 bases between them. Germline CDR1 SGHAT, CDR2 FQNNGV. The CDR3 spans 15 residues.

The chain joins TRBV7-9 to TRBJ2-7; the D gene could be TRBD1 or TRBD2 (6 bases each). The CDR3 runs 12 residues. V lost 1 base and J lost 6, with 7 bases in between. CDR1 is SEHNR and CDR2 is FQNEAQ in the germline V gene (reference sequence). The CDR3 DNA reads TGTGCCAGCAGCTTAGAGGGGGGCGAGCAGTACTTC. Translating gives CASSLEGGEQYF.

This clone was counted only a few times. V and J are TRBV4-1 and TRBJ2-2, with TRBD1 matching 8 bases. Germline V gives CDR1 MGHRA, CDR2 YSYEKL. CDR3 length: 15 residues. V shed 4 bases, J shed 6 bases, and the junction held 7 bases outside the gene matches. The CDR3 sequence: CASSLDRGFPGELFF. CDR3 sequence (DNA): TGCGCCAGCAGCCTTGACAGGGGTTTTCCCGGGGAGCTGTTTTTT.

The table lists this clone with a few counts. The V and J genes are TRBV4-1 and TRBJ1-6; D ambiguous. Germline V gene lookup returns CDR1 MGHRA and CDR2 YSYEKL. The CDR3 has 14 amino acids. V shed 1 base and J shed 9 bases, with 10 bases lying between them. The CDR3 reads CASSQGTRPSPLHF. The CDR3 DNA reads as TGCGCCAGCAGCCAAGGTACCAGGCCTTCACCCCTCCACTTT.

The chain is built from TRBV11-2 and TRBJ2-1; D remains unclear. Per germline, CDR1 SGHAT and CDR2 FQNNGV. The CDR3 runs to 14 residues. V was cut by 5 bases and J by 4 bases, with 12 bases left in between. CDR3 in amino acids: CASSPPDSYNEQFF. The CDR3 DNA reads TGTGCCAGCAGCCCGCCTGACTCGTACAATGAGCAGTTCTTC.

The genes are TRBV19 and TRBJ2-2, with D perhaps matching TRBD1 or TRBD2 (5 bases each). The germline V gene encodes CDR1 LNHDA and CDR2 SQIVND (reference sequence). Deletions cut 0 bases from V and 0 bases from J, with 23 bases between. This CDR3 spans 21 amino acids. The DNA for the CDR3 is TGTGCCAGTAGTATAGATTCCTTGGGACGCAGTGCAACCCCGAACACCGGGGAGCTGTTTTTT. This sequence encodes CASSIDSLGRSATPNTGELFF.

The genes are TRBV21-1 and TRBJ2-7; the table calls TRBD2, which could not be checked here. TRBV21-1 is a documented pseudogene. The CDR3 runs to 16 residues. CDR3 in DNA: TGTGCCAGCAGCAAAGAGGGGGGGACGTTTCGCTACGAGCAGTACTTC. Translating it yields CASSKEGGTFRYEQYF.

This CDR3 reads CASSLYSRTNEKLFF. As DNA, the CDR3 is TGTGCCAGTAGCCTTTACAGTCGGACTAATGAAAAACTGTTTTTT. This sequence joins TRBV19 and TRBJ1-4; no clear D gene. V was cut by 6 bases and J by 2 bases, with 13 bases left in between. The germline CDR1 and CDR2 sequences are LNHDA and SQIVND (reference sequence). This CDR3 contains 15 residues.

The chain joins TRBV27 to TRBJ1-4; D uncertain. The CDR3 consists of 14 residues. Germline assignment: CDR1 MNHEY and CDR2 SMNVEV (reference sequence). V gave up 2 bases and J gave up 6 bases, with 10 bases separating them. CDR3 sequence reads: CASSLLPGDEKLFF. The DNA of the CDR3 is TGTGCCAGCAGTTTACTACCGGGAGATGAAAAACTGTTTTTT. Looking up the rest from reference TRBV27 and TRBJ1-4 gives the full variable domain: EAQVTQNPRYLITVTGKKLTVTCSQNMNHEYMSWYRQDPGLGLRQIYYSMNVEVTDKGDVPEGYKVSRKEKRNFPLILESPSPNQTSLYFCASSLLPGDEKLFFGSGTQLSVL.

V gene TRBV25-1 combines with J gene TRBJ2-2, with unresolved D. The CDR3 has 12 residues. The V gene's germline CDR1 is MGHDK and CDR2 SYGVNS. V was shortened by 9 bases and J by 3 bases, with 8 bases between the two germline ends. CDR3: CASIPDTGELFF. CDR3 DNA sequence: TGTGCCAGTATTCCCGACACCGGGGAGCTGTTTTTT.

The V and J genes are TRBV5-1 and TRBJ2-7, with D possibly TRBD2 on 5 matching bases. The V and J ends lost 2 bases and 3 bases respectively, with 9 bases between them. This CDR3 is 13 amino acids long. Looked up from germline, CDR1 is SGHRS and CDR2 is YFSETQ. The CDR3 DNA sequence: TGCGCCAGCAGCTTCGGGGTCAGCTACGAGCAGTACTTC. Its translation is CASSFGVSYEQYF.

The chain combines TRBV27 with TRBJ2-7; possible D gene TRBD1, 6 bases. The CDR3 has 14 residues. V was shortened by 5 bases and J by 2 bases, with 13 bases between the two germline ends. The germline gives CDR1 MNHEY, CDR2 SMNVEV (reference sequence). In DNA form, the CDR3 reads TGTGCCAGCAGTGAAGGCCAGGGGACCTACGAGCAGTACTTC. This codes for CASSEGQGTYEQYF.

The chain combines TRBV5-4 with TRBJ1-3; TRBD1 might be the D (6 bases). Trimming left V 0 bases short and J 6 bases short, with 13 bases between. This CDR3 has 15 amino acids. Germline lookup yields CDR1 SGHNT and CDR2 YYREEE (reference sequence). CDR3 nucleotides: TGTGCCAGCAGCTTGGACGGGGGCAATGAAAACACCATATATTTT. This codes for CASSLDGGNENTIYF. Variable domain in full (rest from reference TRBV5-4 and TRBJ1-3): ETGVTQSPTHLIKTRGQQVTLRCSSQSGHNTVSWYQQALGQGPQFIFQYYREEENGRGNFPPRFSGLQFPNYSSELNVNALELDDSALYLCASSLDGGNENTIYFGEGSWLTVV.

This clone was detected only once. The rearrangement links TRBV10-1 to TRBJ2-3, with D tentatively TRBD1 (5 bases). The CDR3 has 13 amino acids. CDR1 is WNHNN, CDR2 SYGVQD, per germline (reference sequence). V was shortened by 3 bases and J by 4 bases, with 8 bases between the two germline ends. CDR3 DNA: TGCGCCAGCAGTGACCCAGGGCCAGATACGCAGTATTTT. It is translated as CASSDPGPDTQYF.

The chain has TRBV10-3 and TRBJ1-6; TRBD1 agrees at 7 bases. V was clipped by 6 bases and J by 5 bases; unmatched bases: 4. This CDR3 has 14 amino acids. Per germline, CDR1 ENHRY and CDR2 SYGVKD. Here the CDR3 reads CAISYGTDNSPLHF. The CDR3 DNA is TGTGCCATCAGCTACGGGACAGATAATTCACCCCTCCACTTT.

The gene calls are TRBV18 and TRBJ2-2; D is undetermined. Trimming removed 4 bases from V and 2 bases from J, with 2 bases in between. The CDR3 totals 12 residues. Germline V gene lookup returns CDR1 KGHSH and CDR2 LQKENI. Here the CDR3 reads CASSLNTGELFF. The CDR3 bases are TGTGCCAGCTCACTTAACACCGGGGAGCTGTTTTTT.

This clone was recorded only once. The rearrangement uses TRBV6-6 and TRBJ2-3; perhaps TRBD2 as D (6 bases). V was clipped by 6 bases and J by 0 bases, with 10 bases between them. CDR3 length: 14 amino acids. CDR1 and CDR2 (germline): MNHNY, SVGAGI (reference sequence). CDR3: CASSSGTSTDTQYF. The CDR3 bases are TGTGCCAGCAGCTCTGGGACTAGCACAGATACGCAGTATTTT.

The rearrangement joins TRBV7-9 to TRBJ1-2; D remains ambiguous. Trimming took off 4 bases at V and 8 bases at J, with 11 bases between the two ends. CDR1 and CDR2 from the germline V gene are SEHNR and FQNEAQ (reference sequence). The CDR3 spans 12 residues. CDR3 amino acids: CASSSAQRGYTF. In DNA form, the CDR3 reads TGTGCCAGCAGCTCCGCTCAACGGGGCTACACCTTC.

The J gene is TRBJ2-7, the V gene TRBV27; a weak D match, TRBD1 (5 bases). V was cut by 5 bases and J by 5 bases, with 16 bases left in between. Looked up from germline, CDR1 is MNHEY and CDR2 is SMNVEV (reference sequence). The CDR3 loop spans 14 amino acids. The CDR3 reads CASSVLAGINEQYF. Here the CDR3 DNA reads TGTGCCAGCAGTGTACTGGCAGGGATCAACGAGCAGTACTTC.

CDR3: CASSEALPLGYSNQPQHF. The DNA for the CDR3 is TGTGCCAGCAGTGAAGCGCTTCCCCTCGGCTATAGCAATCAGCCCCAGCATTTT. This chain connects TRBV6-1 to TRBJ1-5, with no clear D. Per the germline V gene, CDR1 is MNHNS and CDR2 is SASEGT. Between the trimmed V and J ends, which lost 0 bases and 0 bases, there was a span of 15 bases. The CDR3 sequence is 18 residues long.

J is TRBJ1-2 and V is TRBV7-3; a possible D gene is TRBD1 (5 bases). In germline, CDR1 is SGHTA, CDR2 FQGTGA. V lost 2 bases and J 0 bases, leaving 10 bases between the germline ends. The CDR3 length is 15 residues. CDR3 protein: CASSLGAGANYGYTF. The CDR3 bases are TGTGCCAGCAGCTTAGGTGCGGGGGCTAACTATGGCTACACCTTC.

The V call is TRBV6-5, the J call TRBJ1-5; maybe TRBD1 (6 bases). This CDR3 is 14 amino acids long. Trimming pared 6 bases from V and 1 base from J, leaving 10 bases between. Germline V gene sequence: CDR1 MNHEY, CDR2 SVGAGI. This chain's CDR3 is CASSLQGSNQPQHF. For the CDR3, the DNA is TGTGCCAGCAGCCTACAGGGCAGCAATCAGCCCCAGCATTTT.

V is TRBV5-4 and J is TRBJ2-1; TRBD2 aligns across 10 bases. The germline gives CDR1 SGHNT, CDR2 YYREEE (reference sequence). The CDR3 contains 16 residues. The junction had 3 bases not matched to a gene; V was cut back by 0 bases and J by 3 bases. DNA for the CDR3: TGTGCCAGCAGCTTGGGTGTAGCGGGGGGCTACAATGAGCAGTTCTTC. Translation gives CASSLGVAGGYNEQFF. The full variable domain, with the rest looked up from reference TRBV5-4 and TRBJ2-1, is ETGVTQSPTHLIKTRGQQVTLRCSSQSGHNTVSWYQQALGQGPQFIFQYYREEENGRGNFPPRFSGLQFPNYSSELNVNALELDDSALYLCASSLGVAGGYNEQFFGPGTRLTVL.

Remarks on this clone: A junction boundary mismatches the germline segment, possibly from a read error. CDR3 loop: CVSSLRAERGTEAFF. As DNA, the CDR3 is TGTGTCAGCAGCTTAAGGGCAGAGCGGGGCACTGAAGCTTTCTTT. This chain links TRBV7-9 with TRBJ1-1; D unresolved. The germline V gene has CDR1 SEHNR and CDR2 FQNEAQ (reference sequence). The CDR3 runs to 15 residues.

V and J are TRBV7-6 and TRBJ2-7; possibly TRBD1 for D (5 bases). Looked up from germline, CDR1 is SGHVS and CDR2 is FNYEAQ. The V and J ends lost 6 bases and 5 bases respectively, with 11 bases between them. CDR3 length equals 12 residues. The CDR3 coding sequence is TGTGCCAGCAGTCGTCAGGGAAACGAGCAGTACTTC. This encodes CASSRQGNEQYF. Full variable domain (outside the CDR3, taken from reference TRBV7-6 and TRBJ2-7): GAGVSQSPRYKVTKRGQDVALRCDPISGHVSLYWYRQALGQGPEFLTYFNYEAQQDKSGLPNDRFSAERPEGSISTLTIQRTEQRDSAMYRCASSRQGNEQYFGPGTRLTVT.

This sequence joins TRBV27 and TRBJ1-4; D might be TRBD1 (5 bases). The V end lost 6 bases, the J end lost 8 bases, and 16 bases lay between the germline ends. CDR3 length: 14 amino acids. CDR1 MNHEY and CDR2 SMNVEV come from the germline V gene (reference sequence). The CDR3 DNA reads TGTGCCAGCAGGCCTCAGACAGAGTTGGAAAAACTGTTTTTT. Protein sequence: CASRPQTELEKLFF. Drawing the rest from reference TRBV27 and TRBJ1-4, the complete variable domain is EAQVTQNPRYLITVTGKKLTVTCSQNMNHEYMSWYRQDPGLGLRQIYYSMNVEVTDKGDVPEGYKVSRKEKRNFPLILESPSPNQTSLYFCASRPQTELEKLFFGSGTQLSVL.